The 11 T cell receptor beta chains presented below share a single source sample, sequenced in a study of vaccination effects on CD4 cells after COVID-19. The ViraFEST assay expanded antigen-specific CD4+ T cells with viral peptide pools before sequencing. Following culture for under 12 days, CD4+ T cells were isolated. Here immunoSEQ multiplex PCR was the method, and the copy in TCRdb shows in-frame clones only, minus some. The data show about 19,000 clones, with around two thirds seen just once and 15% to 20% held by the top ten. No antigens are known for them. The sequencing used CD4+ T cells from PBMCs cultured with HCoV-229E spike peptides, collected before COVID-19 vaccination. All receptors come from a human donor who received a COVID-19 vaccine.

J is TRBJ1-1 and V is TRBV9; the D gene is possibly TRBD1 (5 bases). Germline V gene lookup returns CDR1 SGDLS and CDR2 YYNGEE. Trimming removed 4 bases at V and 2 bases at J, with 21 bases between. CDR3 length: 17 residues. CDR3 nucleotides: TGTGCCAGCAGCCCCCAGGGAGGGCGCGCGGGAAACACTGAAGCTTTCTTT. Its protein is CASSPQGGRAGNTEAFF.

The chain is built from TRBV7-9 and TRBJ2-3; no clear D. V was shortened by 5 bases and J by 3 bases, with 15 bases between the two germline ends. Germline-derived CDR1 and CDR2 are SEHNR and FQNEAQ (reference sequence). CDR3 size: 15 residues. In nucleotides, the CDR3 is TGTGCCAGCAGCCCTGCCGGGCCCCTGACAGATACGCAGTATTTT. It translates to CASSPAGPLTDTQYF. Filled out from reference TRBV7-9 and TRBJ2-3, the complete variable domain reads DTGVSQNPRHKITKRGQNVTFRCDPISEHNRLYWYRQTLGQGPEFLTYFQNEAQLEKSRLLSDRFSAERPKGSFSTLEIQRTEQGDSAMYLCASSPAGPLTDTQYFGPGTRLTVL.

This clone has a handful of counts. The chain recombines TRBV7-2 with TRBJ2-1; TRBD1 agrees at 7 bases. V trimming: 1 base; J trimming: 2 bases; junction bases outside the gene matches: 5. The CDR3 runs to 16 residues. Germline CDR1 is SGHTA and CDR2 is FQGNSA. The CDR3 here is CASSLDSTGPYNEQFF. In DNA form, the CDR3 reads TGTGCCAGCAGCTTAGACTCGACAGGGCCCTACAATGAGCAGTTCTTC.

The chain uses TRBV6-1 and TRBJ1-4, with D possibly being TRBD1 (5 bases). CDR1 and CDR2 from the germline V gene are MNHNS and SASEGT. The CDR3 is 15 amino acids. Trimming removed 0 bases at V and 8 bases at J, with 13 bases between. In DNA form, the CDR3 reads TGTGCCAGCAGTGAAGCGGACAAAAGCTGGGAAAAACTGTTTTTT. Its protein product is CASSEADKSWEKLFF.

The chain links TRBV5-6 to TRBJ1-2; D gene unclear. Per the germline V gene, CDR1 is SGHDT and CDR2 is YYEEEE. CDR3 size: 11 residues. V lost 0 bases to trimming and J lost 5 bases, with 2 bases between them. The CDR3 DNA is TGTGCCAGCAGCTTGGCGTATGGCTACACCTTC. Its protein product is CASSLAYGYTF.

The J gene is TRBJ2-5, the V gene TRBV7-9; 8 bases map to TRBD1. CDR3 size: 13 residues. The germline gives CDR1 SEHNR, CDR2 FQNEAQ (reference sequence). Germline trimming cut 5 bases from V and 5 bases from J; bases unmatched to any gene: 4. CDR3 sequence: CASSHRGTETQYF. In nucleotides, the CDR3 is TGTGCCAGCAGCCACAGGGGGACGGAGACCCAGTACTTC.

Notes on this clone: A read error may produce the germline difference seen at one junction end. The CDR3 DNA follows: TGTGCCAGCAGTCACTCGGACAGACTTAATTCACCCCTCCACTTT. Its protein is CASSHSDRLNSPLHF. The chain is built from TRBV6-2 or TRBV6-3 and TRBJ1-6, with a weak D call TRBD1 (6 bases). Germline V lookup: CDR1 MNHEY, CDR2 SVGEGT. The CDR3 covers 15 residues.

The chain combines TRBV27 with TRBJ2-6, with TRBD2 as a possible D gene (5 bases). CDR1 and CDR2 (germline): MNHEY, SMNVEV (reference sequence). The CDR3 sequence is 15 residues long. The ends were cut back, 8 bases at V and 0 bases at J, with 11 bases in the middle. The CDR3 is CASRLSVSGANVLTF. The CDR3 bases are TGTGCCAGCCGACTTAGCGTCTCTGGGGCCAACGTCCTGACTTTC.

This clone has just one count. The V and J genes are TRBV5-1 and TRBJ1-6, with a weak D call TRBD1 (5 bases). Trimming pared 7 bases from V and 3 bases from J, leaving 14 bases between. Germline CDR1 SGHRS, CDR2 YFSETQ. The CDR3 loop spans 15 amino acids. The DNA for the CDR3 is TGCGCCAGCCAAGGGGTTACGGGCTATAATTCACCCCTCCACTTT. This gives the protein CASQGVTGYNSPLHF.

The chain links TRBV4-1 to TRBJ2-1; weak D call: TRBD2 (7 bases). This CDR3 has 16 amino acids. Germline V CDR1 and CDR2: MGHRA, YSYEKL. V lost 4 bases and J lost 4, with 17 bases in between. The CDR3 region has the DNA TGCGCCAGCAGCCCCCTCTCTAGCGGACAGTACAATGAGCAGTTCTTC. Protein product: CASSPLSSGQYNEQFF.

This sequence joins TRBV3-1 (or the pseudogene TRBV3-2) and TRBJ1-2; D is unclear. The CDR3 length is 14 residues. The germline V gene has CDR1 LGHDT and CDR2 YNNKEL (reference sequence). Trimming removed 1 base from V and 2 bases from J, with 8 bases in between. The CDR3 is CASSQGDSNYGYTF. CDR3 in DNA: TGTGCCAGCAGCCAAGGTGATTCCAACTATGGCTACACCTTC.